The subject of this entry is one T cell receptor beta chain. The sample originates from a study of blood T cell repertoires in COVID-19. For the study at large: Sites in the United States, Italy and Spain provided acute and convalescent COVID-19 samples. T cells, B-cell-depleted T cells, or PBMCs provided the cDNA or gDNA that served as material.

Generated by immunoSEQ multiplex PCR, the TCRdb table keeps only in-frame clones and is missing some. The repertoire has 100,000 to 150,000 clones, 60% to 80% of them found once; the top ten carry about 6.3%. Trimming took 7 bases from V and 1 from J, leaving 16 bases between them. Germline CDR1 and CDR2: MDHEN and SYDVKM. This CDR3 region has 15 residues. The J gene is TRBJ1-1, the V gene TRBV28; D is possibly TRBD1 (6 bases). The clonotype was recovered from a man older than 75 with COVID-19, enrolled during active disease. Sequences were obtained from peripheral blood. CDR3 residues: CASTPGGRGNTEAFF. The DNA for the CDR3 is TGTGCCAGCACTCCCGGGGGGCGCGGGAACACTGAAGCTTTCTTT.